In its sample, the clone carrying this T cell receptor beta chain was seen many times. Time point noted: longitudinal time-point 1 (baseline). Germline V gene lookup returns CDR1 DFQATT and CDR2 SNEGSKA (reference sequence). This CDR3 comprises 14 residues. The V gene end was trimmed by 4 bases and the J gene end by 6 bases; junction bases not matched to a gene: 6. This sample was taken from a study of neurological immune-mediated disorders. Synthesis of cDNA was carried out by template-switch 5'RACE. The reaction used 10-nucleotide random UMIs. In each sequencing run, over 200 million TCR-beta sequences were generated from 15-18 subjects. TCRdb fed the 5' RACE reads into MiXCR, producing one record per CDR3 protein. The table has about 71,000 distinct CDR3 sequences, roughly 13% seen once; the top ten hold 4.6%.

The sequence was obtained from a female donor with HTLV-1-associated myelopathy (HAM/TSP). V gene TRBV20-1 combines with J gene TRBJ2-2; 9 bases align to TRBD1. The sample taken for sequencing was PBMCs. CDR3 DNA: TGCAGTGCTAAGCCGGGACAGGGTGCCGGGGAGCTGTTTTTT. Translated: CSAKPGQGAGELFF.